This TCR beta chain was captured in a study of control samples from healthy donors and cancer patients. Profiling relied on immunoSEQ multiplex PCR, and the TCRdb table lists in-frame clones only, not all of them. The data hold 40,000 to 50,000 clones, with around 75% observed a single time. Germline-derived CDR1 and CDR2 are LNHDA and SQIVND (reference sequence). The CDR3 contains 15 residues. V lost 5 bases and J lost 3, with 14 bases in between. This TCR came from a male donor with melanoma. The chain joins TRBV19 to TRBJ1-5, with D uncertain. Material for sequencing was formalin-fixed, paraffin-embedded tissue. DNA for the CDR3: TGTGCCAGTAGTCAAGGTGGCGGACTCAATCAGCCCCAGCATTTT. Protein product: CASSQGGGLNQPQHF.